This T cell receptor beta chain comes out of a study of graft-versus-host responses after intestinal transplantation. Overall study results and limits: Elevated graft-versus-host to host-versus-graft clonal ratios in allografts were recorded for patients with graft-donor T cell macrochimerism.

As concerns this clone: The antigen remains unidentified.

Using immunoSEQ multiplex PCR, the repertoire was profiled, and TCRdb retains in-frame clones only, with some absent. This table holds approximately 50,000 clones, around 90% found once. This clonotype was sampled from a human patient who received an intestinal transplant, so some T cells may come from the graft donor. This specimen consisted of PBMCs, obtained 26 days after transplant.

The CDR3 region is CSVVTMNTEAFF. As DNA, the CDR3 is TGCAGCGTTGTGACAATGAACACTGAAGCTTTCTTT. The chain uses TRBV29-1 and TRBJ1-1, with D uncertain. Germline CDR1 is SQVTM and CDR2 is ANQGSEA. This CDR3 region has 12 residues. V lost 4 bases and J 0 bases, leaving 6 bases between the germline ends. Combining the CDR3 with reference TRBV29-1 and TRBJ1-1 gives the whole variable domain SAVISQKPSRDICQRGTSLTIQCQVDSQVTMMFWYRQQPGQSLTLIATANQGSEATYESGFVIDKFPISRPNLTFSTLTVSNMSPEDSSIYLCSVVTMNTEAFFGQGTRLTVV.